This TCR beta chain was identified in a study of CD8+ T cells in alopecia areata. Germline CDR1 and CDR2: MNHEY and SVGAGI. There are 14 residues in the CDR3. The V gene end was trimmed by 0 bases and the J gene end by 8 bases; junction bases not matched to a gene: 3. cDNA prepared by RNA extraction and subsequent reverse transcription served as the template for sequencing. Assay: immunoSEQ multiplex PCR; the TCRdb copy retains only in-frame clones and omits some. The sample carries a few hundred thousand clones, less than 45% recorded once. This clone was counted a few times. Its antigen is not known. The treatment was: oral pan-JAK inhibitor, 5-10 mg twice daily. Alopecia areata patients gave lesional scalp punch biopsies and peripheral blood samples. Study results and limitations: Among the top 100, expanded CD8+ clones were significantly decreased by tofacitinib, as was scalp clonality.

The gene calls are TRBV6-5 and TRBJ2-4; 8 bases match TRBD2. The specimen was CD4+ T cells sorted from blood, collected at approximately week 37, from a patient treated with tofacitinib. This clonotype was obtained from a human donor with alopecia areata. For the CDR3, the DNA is TGTGCCAGCAGTTACTCGACCGGGAGGGACATTCAGTACTTC. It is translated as CASSYSTGRDIQYF.